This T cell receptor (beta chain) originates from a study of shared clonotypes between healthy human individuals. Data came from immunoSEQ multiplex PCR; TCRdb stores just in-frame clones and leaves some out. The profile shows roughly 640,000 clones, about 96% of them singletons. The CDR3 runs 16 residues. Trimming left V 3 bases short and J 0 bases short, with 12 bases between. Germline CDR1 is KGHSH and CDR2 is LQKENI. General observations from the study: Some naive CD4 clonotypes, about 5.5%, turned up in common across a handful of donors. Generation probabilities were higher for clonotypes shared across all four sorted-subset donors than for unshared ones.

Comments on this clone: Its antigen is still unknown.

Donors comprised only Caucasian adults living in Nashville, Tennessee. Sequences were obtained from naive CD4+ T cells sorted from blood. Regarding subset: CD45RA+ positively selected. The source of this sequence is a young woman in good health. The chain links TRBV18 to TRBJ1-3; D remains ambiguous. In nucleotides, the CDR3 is TGTGCCAGCTCACCCTATACGACGTCCTCTGGAAACACCATATATTTT. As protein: CASSPYTTSSGNTIYF.